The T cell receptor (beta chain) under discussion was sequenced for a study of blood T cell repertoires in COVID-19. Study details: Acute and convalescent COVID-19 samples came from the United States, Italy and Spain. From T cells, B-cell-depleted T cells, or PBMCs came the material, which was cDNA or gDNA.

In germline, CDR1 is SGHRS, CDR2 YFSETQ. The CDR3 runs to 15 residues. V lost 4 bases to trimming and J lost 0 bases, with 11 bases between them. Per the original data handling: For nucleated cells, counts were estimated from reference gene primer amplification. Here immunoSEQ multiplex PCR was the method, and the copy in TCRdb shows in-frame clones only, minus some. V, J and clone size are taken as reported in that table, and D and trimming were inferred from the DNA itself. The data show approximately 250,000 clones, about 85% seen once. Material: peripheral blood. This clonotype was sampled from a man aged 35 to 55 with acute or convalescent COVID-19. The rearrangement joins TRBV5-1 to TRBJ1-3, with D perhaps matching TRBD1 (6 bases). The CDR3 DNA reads TGCGCCAGCAGCCAGGACAGTATCTCTGGAAACACCATATATTTT. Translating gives CASSQDSISGNTIYF.